A selection of T cell receptor beta chains follows, all from one sample in a study of blood T cell repertoires in COVID-19. Profiling relied on immunoSEQ multiplex PCR, and the TCRdb table lists in-frame clones only, not all of them. The sample records about 350,000 clones, about 90% being singletons. The source material was peripheral blood. Every receptor here comes from a woman between 50 and 59 years old with COVID-19, enrolled during active disease. Both conserved end residues are part of each CDR3. D genes are given only for firm matches. Size is stated for part of the rows, as once, few or many counts, or as a class when the clone is expanded.

>TRBJ2-2|.|TRBV2|.
CASTDEGRGHSLLELFF
TGTGCCAGCACTGACGAGGGAAGAGGGCATAGTTTATTGGAGCTGTTTTTT
>TRBJ1-6|.|TRBV5-4|.
CASSSPDSPSYDLHF
TGTGCCAGCAGCTCACCCGACAGCCCCAGTTATGACCTCCACTTT
>TRBJ2-2|.|TRBV3-1/TRBV3-2|.
CASSQAAGELFF
TGTGCCAGCAGCCAAGCGGCCGGGGAGCTGTTTTTT
>TRBJ1-3|.|TRBV4-1|TRBD1
CASSQDQADRGRGNTIYF
TGCGCCAGCAGCCAAGATCAAGCGGACAGGGGTCGAGGAAACACCATATATTTT
>TRBJ1-4|.|TRBV20-1|.
CSAWTAEKLFF
TGCAGTGCATGGACAGCTGAAAAACTGTTTTTT
>TRBJ2-1|.|TRBV7-9|TRBD2
CASSTGSGSWDEQFF
TGTGCCAGCAGCACCGGTAGCGGGAGTTGGGATGAGCAGTTCTTC
>TRBJ2-1|few|TRBV30|TRBD1
CAWSQGQRYNEQFF
TGTGCCTGGAGTCAGGGACAGAGATACAATGAGCAGTTCTTC
>TRBJ2-3|.|TRBV5-4|TRBD2
CASSSGLAGGRRDTQYF
TGTGCCAGCAGCTCGGGACTAGCGGGAGGGAGAAGAGATACGCAGTATTTT
>TRBJ2-3|.|TRBV5-1|TRBD2
CASTETPGGGTDTQYF
TGCGCCAGCACCGAAACCCCGGGAGGCGGCACAGATACGCAGTATTTT
>TRBJ2-3|.|TRBV18|TRBD2
CASSPGGRAVTDTQYF
TGTGCCAGCTCACCGGGCGGGAGGGCCGTGACAGATACGCAGTATTTT
>TRBJ1-2|.|TRBV4-1|TRBD1
CASSRRQGSGYTF
TGCGCCAGCAGCCGCCGACAGGGCAGTGGCTACACCTTC
>TRBJ1-1|.|TRBV4-3|.
CASSPRGLGNTEAFF
TGCGCCAGCAGCCCGCGGGGGCTGGGAAACACTGAAGCTTTCTTT
>TRBJ2-2|.|TRBV7-2|.
CASSPDGIAKNTGELFF
TGTGCCAGCAGCCCGGACGGTATAGCGAAGAACACCGGGGAGCTGTTTTTT
>TRBJ2-7|few|TRBV2|.
CASRSLLLPYEQYF
TGTGCCAGCAGATCCTTACTTCTCCCCTACGAGCAGTACTTC
>TRBJ1-2|.|TRBV30|TRBD1
CAWSVPGQGGGYTF
TGTGCCTGGAGTGTTCCGGGACAGGGCGGAGGCTACACCTTC
>TRBJ2-7|once|TRBV3-1/TRBV3-2|TRBD2
CASSQAPFVAGVSYEQYF
TGTGCCAGCAGCCAAGCTCCCTTTGTAGCGGGAGTCTCCTACGAGCAGTACTTC
>TRBJ2-3|.|TRBV30|.
CAWSPDSLRGTQYF
TGTGCCTGGTCCCCGGACAGTCTTCGAGGTACGCAGTATTTT